These 7 T cell receptor beta chains came from one sample sequenced in a study of regulatory T cells in long-lasting Graves disease. The time point was: persistent/refractory GD, antithyroid drugs over 5 years with positive TRAb. Following extraction of RNA from PBMCs, that RNA was used to make the TCR library. Construction of TCR beta libraries relied on iRepertoire HTBI primers and on Arm-PCR targeting CDR3 regions. MiXCR was run by TCRdb on the multiplex PCR reads, yielding one entry per CDR3 protein. The sample consists of 420,000 or so distinct CDR3 sequences, less than 25% of them appearing once. Sequencing was performed on peripheral blood mononuclear cells (PBMCs), taken when the disease was refractory, from a patient treated with antithyroid drugs. The receptors were gathered from a female donor with Graves disease.

Ten or more counts support this clonotype. The rearrangement links TRBV2 to TRBJ2-1, with 7 nucleotides matching TRBD2. Germline V gives CDR1 SNHLY, CDR2 FYNNEI. This CDR3 has 16 residues. V lost 3 bases, J lost 3 bases, and 8 bases stayed unmatched. The CDR3 DNA is TGTGCCAGCAGTGATTTAATAGCGGGTATCTACAATGAGCAGTTCTTC. Translated: CASSDLIAGIYNEQFF.

This clonotype was recorded many times. The gene calls are TRBV24-1 and TRBJ1-2; 9 bases agree with TRBD1. Germline loops: CDR1 KGHDR, CDR2 SFDVKD. The CDR3 totals 15 residues. V lost 4 bases and J lost 7; bases outside the gene matches: 9. The CDR3 loop reads CATSDRGQGFGGYTF. In DNA form, the CDR3 reads TGTGCCACCAGTGACCGAGGACAGGGGTTTGGTGGCTACACCTTC.

This clonotype has a handful of counts. J is TRBJ2-7 and V is TRBV2; 10 nucleotides align to TRBD2. Germline V lookup: CDR1 SNHLY, CDR2 FYNNEI. This CDR3 is built from 17 residues. V gave up 6 bases and J gave up 0 bases; unmatched junction bases: 11. Written as DNA, the CDR3 is TGTGCCAGCAGGGGGACTAGCGTTAAACCTAGCTCCTACGAGCAGTACTTC. It specifies CASRGTSVKPSSYEQYF.

Remarks on this clonotype: A much larger clone differs from this one at a single base, so this may be a read error. The rearrangement links TRBV20-1 to TRBJ1-1; D not certain. CDR3 length equals 12 residues. Germline assignment: CDR1 DFQATT and CDR2 SNEGSKA (reference sequence). V lost 4 bases to trimming and J lost 0 bases, with 6 bases between them. This CDR3 is CSAKALNTEAFF. The CDR3 DNA reads as TGCAGTGCTAAAGCACTGAACACTGAAGCTTTCTTT.

Here the CDR3 reads CSASRTSGRAPTQYF. CDR3 nucleotide sequence: TGCAGTGCTAGCCGGACTAGCGGGAGGGCCCCTACGCAGTATTTT. The chain uses TRBV20-1 and TRBJ2-3; 15 positions match TRBD2. The V gene's germline CDR1 is DFQATT and CDR2 SNEGSKA (reference sequence). CDR3 size: 15 residues. Trimming took 3 bases from V and 8 from J; bases not matched to a gene: 6.

This chain uses TRBV20-1 with TRBJ2-7; TRBD2 agrees at 10 bases. The germline CDR1 and CDR2 sequences are DFQATT and SNEGSKA (reference sequence). The CDR3 extends over 13 amino acids. V lost 6 bases to trimming and J lost 0 bases; unmatched junction nucleotides: 2. This CDR3 is CSAGTSDSYEQYF. The CDR3 nucleotides are TGCAGTGCCGGGACTAGCGACTCCTACGAGCAGTACTTC.

This clonotype was observed a single time. Germline and junction disagree at one end, which may indicate a read error. This chain connects TRBV9 to TRBJ2-7, with 7 nucleotides matching TRBD2. The CDR3 sequence is 14 residues long. CDR1 is SGDLS and CDR2 is YYNGEE in the germline V gene. Here the CDR3 DNA reads TGTGCCAGCAACTTAGCGGGCGACATCTACGGGCAGTACTTC. It codes for CASNLAGDIYGQYF. Looking up the rest from reference TRBV9 and TRBJ2-7 gives the full variable domain: DSGVTQTPKHLITATGQRVTLRCSPRSGDLSVYWYQQSLDQGLQFLIQYYNGEERAKGNILERFSAQQFPDLHSELNLSSLELGDSALYFCASNLAGDIYGQYFGPGTRLTVT.